This TCR beta chain comes out of a study of cytomegalovirus exposure and HLA in healthy donors. Study-level findings and limits: Earlier results showed most TCR beta V segments being productive about 87% or about 30% of the time. While the bulk of TCR sequences proved rare, some public TCRs turned up in many donors. With later analysis, a missense DCLRE1C variant became linked to TCR beta V- and J-gene trimming.

PCR was performed using 60 Vbeta and 13 Jbeta primers. Using immunoSEQ multiplex PCR, the repertoire was profiled, and TCRdb retains in-frame clones only, with some absent. The sample holds under 120,000 clones, roughly 85% seen once. A word on this clone: No antigen is known for it.

This CDR3 is built from 14 residues. V was pared by 5 bases and J by 0 bases, with 6 bases of the junction left unmatched. Germline V gene data show CDR1 as GTSNPN and CDR2 as SVGIG (reference sequence). Specimen: PBMCs. The chain combines TRBV30 with TRBJ1-2; 7 positions agree with TRBD1. The receptor was derived from a woman aged 40 to 50 in good health and CMV-seronegative. The CDR3, as DNA: TGTGCCTGGGGAAACAGGGGAGCTAACTATGGCTACACCTTC. It specifies CAWGNRGANYGYTF. Using reference TRBV30 and TRBJ1-2 for the parts outside the CDR3, the full variable domain is SQTIHQWPATLVQPVGSPLSLECTVEGTSNPNLYWYRQAAGRGLQLLFYSVGIGQISSEVPQNLSASRPQDRQFILSSKKLLLSDSGFYLCAWGNRGANYGYTFGSGTRLTVV.